The 8 T cell receptor beta chains presented below share a single source sample, sequenced in a study of cytomegalovirus exposure and HLA in healthy donors (dated by TCRdb to about 2017). Library generation was performed with the immunoSEQ multiplex PCR assay. For the multiplex PCR, a mixture combining 60 forward primers for TCR Vbeta segments and 13 reverse primers for TCR Jbeta segments was used. Entries here come from immuneACCESS through TCRdb and include only in-frame sequences with V and J called. Some clones fail to appear in such tables; in the studies checked, an unresolved V gene covers under half of the shortfall, and the cause of the remainder is unknown. This sample comprises roughly 130,000 clones, 75% to 85% of them detected only once. The ten most abundant clones make up 3% to 4% of the sample. Sequencing input: PBMCs. These receptors were collected from a male donor in good health and CMV-seronegative.

This sequence joins TRBV27 and TRBJ1-2, with D possibly TRBD1 on 6 matching bases. The CDR3 runs 14 residues. The V end lost 3 bases, the J end lost 3 bases, and 11 bases lay between the germline ends. Looked up from germline, CDR1 is MNHEY and CDR2 is SMNVEV (reference sequence). The CDR3, as DNA: TGTGCCAGCAGTTTTGGGGGCGCGGACTATGGCTACACCTTC. Protein sequence: CASSFGGADYGYTF.

The chain uses TRBV7-2 and TRBJ2-3; tentative D call: TRBD1 (7 bases). Looked up from germline, CDR1 is SGHTA and CDR2 is FQGNSA. V lost 5 bases to trimming and J lost 3 bases, with 18 bases between them. CDR3 length equals 16 residues. The CDR3: CASSSGGGRGTDTQYF. The CDR3 coding sequence is TGTGCCAGCAGCAGCGGAGGGGGCCGAGGAACAGATACGCAGTATTTT.

In the case of this clone: The germline gene is not matched at one end of the junction; a read error may be the cause. The gene calls are TRBV5-1 and TRBJ2-6; possibly TRBD1 for D (5 bases). Germline values: CDR1 SGHRS, CDR2 YFSETQ. The CDR3 is 15 residues long. DNA of the CDR3: TGCGCCAGCAGCTTGTATGGGGCTGGGGCCAACGGCCTGACTTTC. It translates to CASSLYGAGANGLTF.

J is TRBJ1-3 and V is TRBV4-1, with 7 bases fitting TRBD1. Trimming took 3 bases from V and 0 from J; bases not matched to a gene: 5. The CDR3 contains 16 residues. Looked up from germline, CDR1 is MGHRA and CDR2 is YSYEKL. The CDR3 nucleotides read TGCGCCAGCAGCCAGGACAGGTCCGTCTCTGGAAACACCATATATTTT. It encodes CASSQDRSVSGNTIYF.

In DNA, the CDR3 is TGTGCCAGCAGACAGGAGGGGGCGAGAACGAACACTGAAGCTTTCTTT. Encoded protein: CASRQEGARTNTEAFF. V usage is TRBV7-6 and J usage is TRBJ1-1; 7 nucleotides align to TRBD1. Germline trimming cut 6 bases from V and 1 base from J; bases unmatched to any gene: 11. CDR3 length: 16 residues. The germline V gene has CDR1 SGHVS and CDR2 FNYEAQ.

This clone was counted once. The rearrangement links TRBV10-2 to TRBJ1-1; no clear D gene. V was clipped by 6 bases and J by 4 bases, with 15 bases between them. Germline V gene lookup returns CDR1 WSHSY and CDR2 SAAADI. CDR3 length: 14 amino acids. Here the CDR3 DNA reads TGCGCCAGCAGCGGCGGGAGGGTGGGCACTGAAGCTTTCTTT. It codes for CASSGGRVGTEAFF.

There are a few counts of this clone. A read error may account for a junction end that differs from germline. V gene TRBV7-9 combines with J gene TRBJ2-1; D is possibly TRBD2 (6 bases). Germline CDR1 SEHNR, CDR2 FQNEAQ (reference sequence). The CDR3 loop spans 17 amino acids. As DNA, the CDR3 is TGTTCCAGCAGCTCTCCTTTAGCGGCCAGCTCCTACAATGAGCAGTTCTTC. Protein sequence: CSSSSPLAASSYNEQFF.

Here the CDR3 reads CASSQRDGGRATYNEQFF. CDR3 nucleotide sequence: TGTGCCAGCAGCCAAAGGGATGGCGGGAGGGCGACCTACAATGAGCAGTTCTTC. This sequence joins TRBV11-2 and TRBJ2-1, with TRBD2 matching over 9 bases. The CDR3 covers 18 residues. Germline V gene data show CDR1 as SGHAT and CDR2 as FQNNGV. V lost 5 bases to trimming and J lost 2 bases; unmatched junction nucleotides: 13. The variable domain in full, completed from reference TRBV11-2 and TRBJ2-1, reads EAGVAQSPRYKIIEKRQSVAFWCNPISGHATLYWYQQILGQGPKLLIQFQNNGVVDDSQLPKDRFSAERLKGVDSTLKIQPAKLEDSAVYLCASSQRDGGRATYNEQFFGPGTRLTVL.